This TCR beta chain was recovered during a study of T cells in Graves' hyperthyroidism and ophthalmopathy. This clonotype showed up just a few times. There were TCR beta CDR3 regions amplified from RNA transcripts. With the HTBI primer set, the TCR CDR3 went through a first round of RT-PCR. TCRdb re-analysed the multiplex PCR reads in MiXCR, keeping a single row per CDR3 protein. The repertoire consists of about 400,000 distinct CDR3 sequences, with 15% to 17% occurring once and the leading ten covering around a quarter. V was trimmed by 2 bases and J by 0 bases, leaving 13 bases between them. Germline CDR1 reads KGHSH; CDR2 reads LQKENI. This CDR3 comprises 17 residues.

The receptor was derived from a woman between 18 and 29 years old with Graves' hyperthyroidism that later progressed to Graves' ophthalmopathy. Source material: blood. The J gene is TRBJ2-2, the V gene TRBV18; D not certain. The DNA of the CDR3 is TGTGCCAGCTCACCATATCGCCGTGGCCCGAACACCGGGGAGCTGTTTTTT. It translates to CASSPYRRGPNTGELFF.